A selection of T cell receptor beta chains follows, all from one sample in a study of vaccination and CD4 T cells after COVID-19. TCRdb reanalysed the PCR reads using MiXCR and keeps one entry per CDR3 protein. The table lists about 13,000 distinct CDR3 sequences, roughly 73% of them singletons. Which antigens these TCRs recognize remains unknown. The sample consisted of CD4+ T cells from blood, cultured in vitro. These receptors were collected from a human donor who had recovered from COVID-19. CDR3s include the opening cysteine and the closing phenylalanine or tryptophan. The size field is filled for only some rows; it gives once, few, many or a size class.

14 | TRBJ1-2 | TRBV19 | . | CASRLDRPNYGYTF
15 | TRBJ1-1 | TRBV15 | . | CATSRGQGSGTEAFF
15 | TRBJ2-1 | TRBV12-3/TRBV12-4 | . | CASSPGTSGYNEQFF
17 | TRBJ1-5 | TRBV20-1 | . | CSAREKPGGSSNQPQHF
13 | TRBJ1-2 | TRBV30 | . | CAWSVPGGIGYTF
13 | TRBJ2-3 | TRBV20-1 | . | CSATVSPTDTQYF
11 | TRBJ2-3 | TRBV24-1 | few | CATSRADTQYF
15 | TRBJ1-1 | TRBV27 | few | CASSFSSGVNTEAFF
13 | TRBJ2-7 | TRBV20-1 | . | CSAGLAGGYEQYF
15 | TRBJ2-7 | TRBV19 | . | CASGRRTSGSYEQYF
13 | TRBJ2-1 | TRBV20-1 | . | CSAGRGLVGEQFF
14 | TRBJ1-5 | TRBV15 | . | CATTEGDRFQPQHF
17 | TRBJ1-5 | TRBV24-1 | . | CATSETNRGGSNQPQHF
12 | TRBJ1-6 | TRBV28 | . | CASSFLTSPLHF
13 | TRBJ1-2 | TRBV7-9 | . | CASSLGAGDGYTF
18 | TRBJ1-2 | TRBV7-2 | . | CASSTQGGADRGLPGYTF
14 | TRBJ2-3 | TRBV6-1 | . | CASSEIQGTDTQYF
17 | TRBJ2-3 | TRBV15 | once | CATSRPGLAPSTDTQYF
15 | TRBJ2-1 | TRBV6-2/TRBV6-3 | . | CASSPREGVNNEQFF
12 | TRBJ1-2 | TRBV19 | . | CATQRVGSGYTF
17 | TRBJ1-6 | TRBV6-2/TRBV6-3 | few | CASRRLGGRAANSPLHF
14 | TRBJ1-2 | TRBV7-2 | . | CASRWDRGRYGYTF
16 | TRBJ2-2 | TRBV6-1 | . | CASSERLAVNTGELFF
14 | TRBJ1-5 | TRBV6-1 | . | CASSRGGWNQPQHF
14 | TRBJ1-2 | TRBV24-1 | few | CATSDRRGNYGYTF
12 | TRBJ1-2 | TRBV12-3/TRBV12-4 | . | CASSRANYGYTF
17 | TRBJ2-5 | TRBV5-4 | once | CASSLGTSGRRGETQYF
14 | TRBJ2-1 | TRBV24-1 | few | CATSRQGLYNEQFF
15 | TRBJ1-5 | TRBV12-3/TRBV12-4 | . | CASSLGQGMNQPQHF
13 | TRBJ1-2 | TRBV4-1 | . | CASSQEGGYGYTF
18 | TRBJ2-7 | TRBV20-1 | . | CSATPTLRLAGMTYEQYF
13 | TRBJ2-2 | TRBV29-1 | . | CSVPRQGGGELFF
14 | TRBJ2-3 | TRBV7-2 | . | CASSRTGDSVTQYF
14 | TRBJ2-7 | TRBV20-1 | . | CSASEGQVVGEQYF
12 | TRBJ2-7 | TRBV20-1 | . | CSARGQGGTQYF
16 | TRBJ1-2 | TRBV7-8 | . | CASSLAPEGSREGYTF
14 | TRBJ2-7 | TRBV27 | . | CASSSRRGPYEQYF
15 | TRBJ2-3 | TRBV7-2 | . | CASSLVGLAPDTQYF
15 | TRBJ1-5 | TRBV28 | . | CASVTGGESNQPQHF
15 | TRBJ2-2 | TRBV20-1 | . | CSARQTGSNTGELFF
18 | TRBJ2-7 | TRBV21-1 | once | CASSKSFPGLGNCYEQYF
13 | TRBJ1-1 | TRBV11-3 | . | CASSLSAVTEAFF
13 | TRBJ1-6 | TRBV6-4 | . | CASSDRGNSPLHF
17 | TRBJ2-1 | TRBV10-2 | . | CATSGSDFQRGNNEQFF
14 | TRBJ2-4 | TRBV2 | once | CASLAGQPKNIQYF
16 | TRBJ1-2 | TRBV6-1 | . | CAIIRVQGAEGYGYTF
15 | TRBJ2-1 | TRBV29-1 | . | CSVEMASGGTNEQFF
14 | TRBJ1-1 | TRBV19 | . | CASSSRGWDTEAFF
15 | TRBJ2-1 | TRBV11-2 | few | CASSLAGAGYNEQFF
14 | TRBJ2-1 | TRBV7-3 | . | CASSLSGHPNEQFF
18 | TRBJ1-5 | TRBV28 | . | CASSFARVDRISNQPQHF
14 | TRBJ2-1 | TRBV20-1 | . | CSATGGRIYNEQFF
13 | TRBJ1-5 | TRBV2 | few | CASGDLVGQPQHF